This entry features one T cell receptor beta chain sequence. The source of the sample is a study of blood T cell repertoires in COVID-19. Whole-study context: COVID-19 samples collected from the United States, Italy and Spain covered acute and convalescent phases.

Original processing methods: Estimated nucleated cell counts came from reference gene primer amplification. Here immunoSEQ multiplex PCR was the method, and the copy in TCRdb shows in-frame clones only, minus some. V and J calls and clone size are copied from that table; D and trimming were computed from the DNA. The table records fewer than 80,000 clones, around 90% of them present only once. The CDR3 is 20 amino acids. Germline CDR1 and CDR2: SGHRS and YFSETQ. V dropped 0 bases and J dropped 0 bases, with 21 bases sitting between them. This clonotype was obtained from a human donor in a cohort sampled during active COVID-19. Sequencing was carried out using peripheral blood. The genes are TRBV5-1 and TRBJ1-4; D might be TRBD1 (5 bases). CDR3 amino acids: CASSLEPGGVNRATNEKLFF. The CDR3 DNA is TGCGCCAGCAGCTTGGAACCCGGGGGGGTCAATCGAGCAACTAATGAAAAACTGTTTTTT.